A single sample is the source of the 18 T cell receptor beta chains below, sequenced in a study of CD8 T cells in ankylosing spondylitis. No antigen has been assigned to these receptors. One entry per CDR3 protein results from TCRdb running MiXCR on the 5' RACE reads. The table lists around 450,000 distinct CDR3 sequences, roughly 26% of them singletons. Study-level findings and limits: Ankylosing spondylitis blood seemed to carry a telltale TCR beta motif made of about 8 highly homologous variants.

Sequencing was performed on blood, either unsorted or a sorted T cell fraction (not recorded which). These receptors originate from a male donor with ankylosing spondylitis.

The rearrangement joins TRBV20-1 to TRBJ1-1; the D is unclear. Germline values: CDR1 DFQATT, CDR2 SNEGSKA (reference sequence). The CDR3 totals 15 residues. Trimming stripped 5 bases from V and 1 base from J, with 17 bases between. The DNA of the CDR3 is TGCAGTGCTGCAACATTACCTACGGGGAACACTGAAGCTTTCTTT. Translation gives CSAATLPTGNTEAFF.

This clonotype occurred a few times. The genes are TRBV2 and TRBJ1-2, with 7 bases identical to TRBD1. The J segment lost 4 bases and the V segment lost 1 base, leaving 9 bases of the junction unmatched. CDR3 length: 16 residues. Germline lookup yields CDR1 SNHLY and CDR2 FYNNEI. For the CDR3, the DNA is TGTGCCAGCAGTGAAGGGACAGGATCGGCCCTCTATGGCTACACCTTC. Translating gives CASSEGTGSALYGYTF.

This sequence joins TRBV30 and TRBJ1-2; 7 bases line up with TRBD1. The V gene's germline CDR1 is GTSNPN and CDR2 SVGIG (reference sequence). This CDR3 region has 13 residues. The ends lost 3 bases at V and 4 bases at J; junction bases unmatched: 5. Here the CDR3 reads CAWRMQGGYGYTF. In nucleotides, the CDR3 is TGTGCCTGGAGGATGCAGGGGGGCTATGGCTACACCTTC.

CDR3 in DNA: TGCGCCAGTAGATGGCGGGAGTTCGCAGATACGCAGTATTTT. Translation gives CASRWREFADTQYF. The chain has TRBV10-2 and TRBJ2-3; 7 bases align to TRBD2. With V trimmed by 9 bases and J by 4 bases, 10 bases remained unmatched. The CDR3 runs to 14 residues. Germline CDR1 WSHSY, CDR2 SAAADI.

This chain joins TRBV7-9 and TRBJ1-2; maybe TRBD1 (5 bases). The V gene's germline CDR1 is SEHNR and CDR2 FQNEAQ (reference sequence). V lost 5 bases, J lost 11 bases, and 21 bases lay in between. The CDR3 length is 14 residues. The CDR3 DNA reads as TGTGCCAGCAGCCCCACCGGGACCCCTGAGGGGTACACCTTC. The encoded protein is CASSPTGTPEGYTF.

V and J are TRBV18 and TRBJ2-3, with D perhaps TRBD1 (6 bases). V was shortened by 3 bases and J by 2 bases, with 12 bases between the two germline ends. Germline V gives CDR1 KGHSH, CDR2 LQKENI. The CDR3 extends over 15 amino acids. CDR3: CASSPRQVHTDTQYF. CDR3 DNA sequence: TGTGCCAGCTCACCCCGACAGGTTCACACAGATACGCAGTATTTT.

J is TRBJ1-1 and V is TRBV10-1, with D possibly TRBD1 on 6 matching bases. CDR1 WNHNN and CDR2 SYGVQD come from the germline V gene (reference sequence). This CDR3 has 15 residues. V lost 2 bases, J lost 1 base, and 11 bases lay in between. The CDR3, as DNA: TGCGCCAGCAGTGAGATCGGGACACCGAACACTGAAGCTTTCTTT. It encodes CASSEIGTPNTEAFF.

This chain uses TRBV12-3 or TRBV12-4 with TRBJ2-1; 14 nucleotides align to TRBD2. V gave up 6 bases and J gave up 10 bases; unmatched junction bases: 2. The CDR3 runs to 13 residues. Written as DNA, the CDR3 is TGTGCCAGCAGGACTAGCGGGAGGGAAGAGCAGTTCTTC. Its protein product is CASRTSGREEQFF.

This clonotype was picked up a small number of times. The chain combines TRBV14 with TRBJ2-1; D is ambiguous. This CDR3 region has 16 residues. Germline CDR1 SGHDN, CDR2 FVKESK. The V end was cut by 0 bases, the J end by 0 bases, with 9 bases between. CDR3 residues: CASSQDPPSSYNEQFF. DNA of the CDR3: TGTGCCAGCAGCCAAGACCCCCCGAGCTCCTACAATGAGCAGTTCTTC. The variable domain in full, completed from reference TRBV14 and TRBJ2-1, reads EAGVTQFPSHSVIEKGQTVTLRCDPISGHDNLYWYRRVMGKEIKFLLHFVKESKQDESGMPNNRFLAERTGGTYSTLKVQPAELEDSGVYFCASSQDPPSSYNEQFFGPGTRLTVL.

This clonotype was found many times. The gene calls are TRBV20-1 and TRBJ2-1, with TRBD1 as a possible D gene (6 bases). Trimming left V 7 bases short and J 6 bases short, with 19 bases between. The length of the CDR3 is 14 residues. The germline CDR1 and CDR2 sequences are DFQATT and SNEGSKA (reference sequence). CDR3 in amino acids: CSVITGKFGNEQFF. CDR3 sequence (DNA): TGCAGTGTTATTACAGGGAAATTCGGCAATGAGCAGTTCTTC.

The V call is TRBV20-1, the J call TRBJ2-6; D unclear. V was clipped by 6 bases and J by 4 bases, with 10 bases between them. Germline V gene sequence: CDR1 DFQATT, CDR2 SNEGSKA (reference sequence). This CDR3 is 13 amino acids long. The CDR3 here is CSASQGGANVLTF. The CDR3 DNA reads as TGCAGTGCCAGCCAAGGGGGGGCCAACGTCCTGACTTTC.

CDR3: CASSRGRRNTEAFF. DNA for the CDR3: TGTGCCAGCAGCAGGGGGCGGCGGAACACTGAAGCTTTCTTT. The rearrangement joins TRBV6-1 to TRBJ1-1; 8 positions agree with TRBD1. This CDR3 region has 14 residues. Germline V gene data show CDR1 as MNHNS and CDR2 as SASEGT. After removal of 6 bases from V and 1 base from J, the junction contained 4 bases not matched to a gene.

The J gene is TRBJ1-1, the V gene TRBV13, with D perhaps matching TRBD1 (5 bases). This CDR3 region has 15 residues. The ends were cut back, 4 bases at V and 7 bases at J, with 19 bases in the middle. The germline V gene encodes CDR1 PRHDT and CDR2 FYEKMQ (reference sequence). CDR3 DNA sequence: TGTGCCAGCAGCTCCTCCAGGGTGAGGAATCGTGAAGCTTTCTTT. It codes for CASSSSRVRNREAFF.

This clonotype was seen more than once but under ten times. The CDR3 coding sequence is TGTGCCAGCAGCACCGGGGAGCTGTTTTTT. This encodes CASSTGELFF. J is TRBJ2-2 and V is TRBV6-1; D is undetermined. Germline V lookup: CDR1 MNHNS, CDR2 SASEGT. The CDR3 is 10 amino acids. V lost 6 bases, J lost 4 bases, and 0 bases lay in between.

Here the CDR3 reads CASSLLGQAGEQYF. The CDR3, as DNA: TGTGCCAGCAGCTTATTGGGACAGGCCGGCGAGCAGTACTTC. The chain employs TRBV7-2 and TRBJ2-7, with TRBD1 identical over 8 bases. This CDR3 comprises 14 residues. V was clipped by 2 bases and J by 6 bases; unmatched bases: 6. Germline V gene lookup returns CDR1 SGHTA and CDR2 FQGNSA.

In its sample, this clonotype was seen once. The chain recombines TRBV29-1 with TRBJ1-3, with D hard to call. Trimming stripped 6 bases from V and 0 bases from J, with 12 bases between. Germline V lookup: CDR1 SQVTM, CDR2 ANQGSEA. The CDR3 sequence is 14 residues long. CDR3 nucleotides: TGCAGCGTAAGAGAGGCGTCCTCTGGAAACACCATATATTTT. It codes for CSVREASSGNTIYF.

This chain joins TRBV2 and TRBJ1-1; a possible D gene is TRBD1 (6 bases). The germline V gene has CDR1 SNHLY and CDR2 FYNNEI. There are 15 residues in the CDR3. V was cut by 3 bases and J by 5 bases, with 16 bases left in between. For the CDR3, the DNA is TGTGCCAGCAGTGAGGGGGCAGGGTTGTGGACTGAAGCTTTCTTT. This translates into CASSEGAGLWTEAFF.

The chain has TRBV25-1 and TRBJ2-2, with D uncertain. Germline V gene sequence: CDR1 MGHDK, CDR2 SYGVNS. Deletions cut 8 bases from V and 6 bases from J, with 7 bases between. The CDR3 extends over 11 amino acids. This CDR3 is CASRQAGELFF. CDR3 DNA sequence: TGTGCCAGCCGGCAGGCCGGGGAGCTGTTTTTT.